These T cell receptor beta chains were read from a single sample in a study of cytomegalovirus exposure and HLA in healthy donors. Sequenced by immunoSEQ multiplex PCR; TCRdb stores in-frame clones only, minus some. This repertoire shows under 140,000 clones, approximately 84% found once; its top ten account for around 1.9%. Sequencing input: PBMCs. All receptors derive from a man between 40 and 49 years old in good health and CMV-seronegative. The conserved cysteine and the conserved F or W are not part of the CDR3 here.

v_gene	j_gene	CDR3aa
TRBV5-1	TRBJ1-2	ASSLGGGASGYT
TRBV30	TRBJ1-3	AWSGGQGKNTIY
TRBV15	TRBJ1-2	ATSSGGTGDYGYT
TRBV12-5	TRBJ1-2	ASGSTGGTGYT
TRBV4-1	TRBJ2-3	ASTPGLLGGADTQY
TRBV6-1	TRBJ2-3	ASTQRLAPDTQY
TRBV7-8	TRBJ1-1	ASSPNDRGDYGAF
TRBV19	TRBJ2-7	ASSIGLAATSYEQY
TRBV28	TRBJ1-3	ASSPQSLGNTIY
TRBV7-7	TRBJ2-2	ASSYGQGANTGELF
TRBV29-1	TRBJ1-5	SVSRGSNQPQH
TRBV6-6	TRBJ2-7	ASSYGDSQLYEQY
TRBV28	TRBJ1-1	ASSPTSGQGAIEAF
TRBV6-5	TRBJ1-2	ASSYVGTGLNYGYT